The clone carrying this TCR beta chain came up many times. This record comes from a study of T cells in Graves' hyperthyroidism and ophthalmopathy. The CDR3 sequence is 14 residues long. J was trimmed by 5 bases and V by 6 bases; bases with no gene match: 11. Germline CDR1 and CDR2: DFQATT and SNEGSKA (reference sequence). Amplification of TCR beta CDR3 regions used RNA as the template. First-round RT-PCR targeting the TCR CDR3 was performed with the HTBI primer set. TCRdb passed the multiplex PCR reads through MiXCR, listing each CDR3 protein once. The sample has a few hundred thousand distinct CDR3 sequences, around 14% seen once. Those patients with uncontrolled infection, other autoimmune disease, pregnancy or lactation were excluded. Thyroid ultrasound, orbital computed tomography, clinical symptoms, and serum thyroxine and TRAb underpinned diagnoses.

The origin of this receptor is a woman aged 25 to 45 with Graves' hyperthyroidism. The sequenced material came from blood. The chain combines TRBV20-1 with TRBJ2-7; 9 positions match TRBD2. CDR3 in amino acids: CSAKMASGNHEQYF. The CDR3 region has the DNA TGCAGTGCCAAGATGGCTAGCGGGAATCACGAGCAGTACTTC.